One sample yielded the 7 T cell receptor beta chains listed below, sequenced in a study of shared clonotypes between healthy human individuals (dated by TCRdb to 2018 to 2021). The library was prepared using the immunoSEQ multiplex PCR assay. The immuneACCESS repertoire file appears here via TCRdb, limited to in-frame rearrangements. These files lack a portion of the clones; in checked studies, under half of the deficit traces to unresolved V genes, and the cause of the others is not known. The sample data list around 990,000 clones, and approximately 77% of these were observed just once. Clones ranked in the top ten supply about 0.89% of the sample. What was sequenced was memory CD4+ T cells from PBMCs. The cell subset or site tag for this specimen amounts to: CD45RA-negative fraction. These receptors all stem from a young man in good health. Some clones in this sample may be carry-over from other donors' samples.

Note on this clone: This sample also contains other DNA sequences that code for the same CDR3. V usage is TRBV5-1 and J usage is TRBJ1-1; TRBD1 aligns across 10 bases. V shed 0 bases, J shed 3 bases, and the junction held 2 bases outside the gene matches. The V gene's germline CDR1 is SGHRS and CDR2 YFSETQ. This CDR3 comprises 15 residues. CDR3 nucleotide sequence: TGCGCCAGCAGCTTGGTTGGGACAGGGGACACTGAAGCTTTCTTT. This codes for CASSLVGTGDTEAFF.

The gene calls are TRBV7-8 and TRBJ2-1, with D perhaps matching TRBD2 (5 bases). This CDR3 is built from 15 residues. The germline V and J ends were trimmed by 4 bases and 7 bases, with 17 bases remaining between them. Germline loops: CDR1 SGHVS, CDR2 FQNEAQ. Here the CDR3 DNA reads TGTGCCAGCAGCTCCAGCCGAGGGCCTATGAATGAGCAGTTCTTC. Its translation: CASSSSRGPMNEQFF.

This chain uses TRBV15 with TRBJ2-7; perhaps D is TRBD1 or TRBD2 (6 bases each). Trimming shortened V by 0 bases and J by 7 bases, and 19 bases separated the two germline ends. Per the germline V gene, CDR1 is LNHNV and CDR2 is YYDKDF (reference sequence). This CDR3 contains 16 residues. This CDR3 reads CATSRDPWGAAGEQYF. The CDR3 DNA sequence: TGTGCCACCAGCAGAGATCCCTGGGGGGCCGCCGGGGAGCAGTACTTC.

The chain uses TRBV28 and TRBJ2-2; D remains ambiguous. The CDR3 is made up of 16 amino acids. Germline CDR1 is MDHEN and CDR2 is SYDVKM. The germline V and J ends were trimmed by 3 bases and 4 bases, with 15 bases remaining between them. The chain's CDR3 is CASSFSGRPLTGELFF. CDR3 sequence (DNA): TGTGCCAGCAGTTTCAGTGGAAGACCCCTCACCGGGGAGCTGTTTTTT.

The sample holds one count of this clone. The chain has TRBV28 and TRBJ2-7; 7 bases map to TRBD2. The CDR3 covers 15 residues. V lost 4 bases to trimming and J lost 2 bases; unmatched junction nucleotides: 8. Germline V gene sequence: CDR1 MDHEN, CDR2 SYDVKM. CDR3 bases: TGTGCCAGCAGTTCCGTCCGGGGGAGGGCCTACGAGCAGTACTTC. Translating gives CASSSVRGRAYEQYF.

J is TRBJ2-6 and V is TRBV9; D is ambiguous. Germline CDR1 is SGDLS and CDR2 is YYNGEE. The CDR3 totals 17 residues. The V end was cut by 0 bases, the J end by 0 bases, with 10 bases between. The CDR3 sequence is CASSVDPRRSGANVLTF. The CDR3 DNA reads TGTGCCAGCAGCGTAGATCCTAGGCGCTCTGGGGCCAACGTCCTGACTTTC.

V and J are TRBV19 and TRBJ2-7; 8 bases align to TRBD1. The CDR3 extends over 13 amino acids. With 6 bases clipped from V and 5 bases from J, the junction kept 6 bases outside the gene matches. Per germline, CDR1 LNHDA and CDR2 SQIVND (reference sequence). DNA for the CDR3: TGTGCCAGTAGGACGACAGGGGAACACGAGCAGTACTTC. Amino acids: CASRTTGEHEQYF.